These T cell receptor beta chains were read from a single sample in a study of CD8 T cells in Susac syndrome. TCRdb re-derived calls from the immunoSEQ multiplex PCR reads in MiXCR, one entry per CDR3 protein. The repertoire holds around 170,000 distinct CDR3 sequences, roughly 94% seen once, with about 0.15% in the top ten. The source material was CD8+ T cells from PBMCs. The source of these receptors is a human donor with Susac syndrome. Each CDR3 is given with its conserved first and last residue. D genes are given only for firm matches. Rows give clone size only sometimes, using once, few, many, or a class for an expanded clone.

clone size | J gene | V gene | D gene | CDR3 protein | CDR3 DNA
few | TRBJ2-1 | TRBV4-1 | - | CASLRLGRGKTYNEQFF | TGCGCCAGCCTTCGACTCGGAAGGGGGAAAACCTACAATGAGCAGTTCTTC
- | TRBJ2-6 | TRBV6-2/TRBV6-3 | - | CASSKRSSGANVLTF | TGTGCCAGCAGCAAAAGAAGCTCTGGGGCCAACGTCCTGACTTTC
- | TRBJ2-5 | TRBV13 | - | CASSGRTAQETQYF | TGTGCCAGCAGCGGCAGGACAGCGCAAGAGACCCAGTACTTC
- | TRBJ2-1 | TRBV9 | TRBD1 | CASSEIGQGARNEQFF | TGTGCCAGCAGCGAAATCGGACAGGGGGCGCGGAATGAGCAGTTCTTC
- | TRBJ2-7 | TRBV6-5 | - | CASTPGPAGEQYF | TGTGCCAGCACTCCGGGACCTGCTGGGGAGCAGTACTTC
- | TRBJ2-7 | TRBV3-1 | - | CASSQEGDGHHEQYF | TGTGCCAGCAGCCAAGAAGGGGACGGACATCACGAGCAGTACTTC
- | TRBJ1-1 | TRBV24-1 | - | CATRDRGTEAFF | TGTGCCACCCGAGATAGGGGAACTGAAGCTTTCTTT
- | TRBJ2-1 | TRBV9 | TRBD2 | CASSKKRGGPYNEQFF | TGTGCCAGCAGCAAGAAGCGGGGGGGCCCCTACAATGAGCAGTTCTTC
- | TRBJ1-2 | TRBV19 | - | CASRTEGGYGYTF | TGTGCCAGTAGAACCGAGGGAGGCTATGGCTACACCTTC
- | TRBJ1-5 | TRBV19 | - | CARNSEPQHF | TGTGCCAGGAATAGCGAGCCCCAGCATTTT
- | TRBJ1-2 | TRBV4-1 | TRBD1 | CASSQGQGGLDGYTF | TGCGCCAGCAGCCAAGGGCAGGGGGGACTGGATGGCTACACCTTC
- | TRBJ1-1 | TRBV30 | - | CAWLGGTEAFF | TGTGCCTGGCTAGGGGGGACTGAAGCTTTCTTT
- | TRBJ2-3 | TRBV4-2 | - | CASSQDPYPSGTDTQYF | TGTGCCAGCAGCCAAGATCCCTATCCGTCGGGGACAGATACGCAGTATTTT
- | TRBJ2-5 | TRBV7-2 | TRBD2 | CASSLAGGALETQYF | TGTGCCAGCAGCTTAGCCGGGGGGGCCTTAGAGACCCAGTACTTC
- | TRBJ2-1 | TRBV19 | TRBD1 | CASKDRGTYNEQFF | TGTGCCAGTAAGGACAGGGGGACCTACAATGAGCAGTTCTTC
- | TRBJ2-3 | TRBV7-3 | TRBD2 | CASSLAGGQADTQYF | TGTGCCAGCAGCCTAGCGGGGGGGCAGGCAGATACGCAGTATTTT
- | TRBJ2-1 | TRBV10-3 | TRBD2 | CAISASGEWNEQFF | TGTGCCATCAGTGCTAGCGGGGAGTGGAATGAGCAGTTCTTC
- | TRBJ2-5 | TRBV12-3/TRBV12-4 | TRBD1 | CASKDPGQVGETQYF | TGTGCCAGCAAAGATCCGGGACAGGTCGGCGAGACCCAGTACTTC
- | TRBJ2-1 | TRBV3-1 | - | CASSQEDSQFF | TGTGCCAGCAGCCAGGAGGATTCCCAGTTCTTC
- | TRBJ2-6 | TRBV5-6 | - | CASSWTSGANVLTF | TGTGCCAGCAGCTGGACCTCTGGGGCCAACGTCCTGACTTTC
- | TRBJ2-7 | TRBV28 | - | CATSGGSYEQYF | TGTGCCACCTCCGGGGGCTCCTACGAGCAGTACTTC
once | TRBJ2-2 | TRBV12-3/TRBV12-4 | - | CASITETGFSGELFF | TGTGCCAGCATTACGGAAACAGGGTTCTCCGGGGAGCTGTTTTTT
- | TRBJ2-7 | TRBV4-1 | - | CASSQNRGLSYEQYF | TGCGCCAGCAGCCAGAACAGAGGACTATCCTACGAGCAGTACTTC
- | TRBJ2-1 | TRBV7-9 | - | CASSLGTRDEQFF | TGTGCCAGCAGCTTAGGAACCCGGGATGAGCAGTTCTTC
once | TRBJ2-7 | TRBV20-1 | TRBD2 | CSARLRLAESYEQYF | TGCAGTGCTAGACTCAGACTAGCGGAGTCCTACGAGCAGTACTTC
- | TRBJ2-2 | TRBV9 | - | CASSVLMGELFF | TGTGCCAGCAGCGTCTTGATGGGGGAGCTGTTTTTT
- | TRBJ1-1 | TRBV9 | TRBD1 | CASSTETGGFTEAFF | TGTGCCAGCAGCACGGAGACAGGGGGCTTCACTGAAGCTTTCTTT
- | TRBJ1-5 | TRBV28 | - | CASSETVNQPQHF | TGTGCCAGCAGTGAGACGGTAAACCAGCCCCAGCATTTT
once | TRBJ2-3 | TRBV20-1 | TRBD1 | CSVIRQGTDTQYF | TGCAGTGTTATCCGACAGGGGACAGATACGCAGTATTTT
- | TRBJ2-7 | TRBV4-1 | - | CASSQDWTGPNYEQYF | TGCGCCAGCAGCCAAGATTGGACGGGGCCAAACTACGAGCAGTACTTC
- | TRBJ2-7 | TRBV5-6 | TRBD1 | CASSDDRGLVEQYF | TGTGCCAGCAGCGATGACAGGGGGCTGGTCGAGCAGTACTTC
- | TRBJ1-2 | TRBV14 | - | CASSQDSDETGDYGYTF | TGTGCCAGCAGCCAAGATTCCGACGAAACCGGAGACTATGGCTACACCTTC
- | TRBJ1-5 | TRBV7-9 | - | CASSLEDQPQHF | TGTGCCAGCAGCTTGGAAGATCAGCCCCAGCATTTT